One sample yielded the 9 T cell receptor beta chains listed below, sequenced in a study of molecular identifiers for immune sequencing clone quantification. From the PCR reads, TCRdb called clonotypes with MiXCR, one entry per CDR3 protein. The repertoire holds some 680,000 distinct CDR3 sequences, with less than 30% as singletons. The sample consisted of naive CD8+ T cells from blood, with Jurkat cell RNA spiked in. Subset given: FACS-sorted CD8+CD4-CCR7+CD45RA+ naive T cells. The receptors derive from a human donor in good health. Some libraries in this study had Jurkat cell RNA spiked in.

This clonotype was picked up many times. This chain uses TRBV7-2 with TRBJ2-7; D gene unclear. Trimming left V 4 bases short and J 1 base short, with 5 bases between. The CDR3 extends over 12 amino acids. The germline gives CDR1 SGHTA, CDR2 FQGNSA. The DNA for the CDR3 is TGTGCCAGCAGCTCTGTATCCTACGAGCAGTACTTC. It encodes CASSSVSYEQYF.

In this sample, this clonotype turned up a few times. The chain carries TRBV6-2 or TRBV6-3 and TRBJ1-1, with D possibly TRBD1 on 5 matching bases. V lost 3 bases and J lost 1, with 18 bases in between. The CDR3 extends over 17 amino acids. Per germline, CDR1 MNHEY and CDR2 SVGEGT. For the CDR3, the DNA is TGTGCCAGCAGTTATCACTTCTTGACTACAGGGAACACTGAAGCTTTCTTT. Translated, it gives CASSYHFLTTGNTEAFF.

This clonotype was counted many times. CDR3 DNA: TGTGCCAGCGAGGAGAAAGAGACCCAGTACTTC. This translates into CASEEKETQYF. The rearrangement joins TRBV13 to TRBJ2-5; unclear D gene. V lost 8 bases and J lost 3, with 7 bases in between. CDR1 is PRHDT, CDR2 FYEKMQ, per germline (reference sequence). This CDR3 has 11 amino acids.

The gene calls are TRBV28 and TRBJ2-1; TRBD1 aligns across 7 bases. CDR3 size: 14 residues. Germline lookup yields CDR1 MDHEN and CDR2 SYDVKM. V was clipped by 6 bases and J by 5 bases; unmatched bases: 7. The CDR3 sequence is CASSHRGRDNEQFF. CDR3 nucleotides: TGTGCCAGCAGCCATAGGGGGCGGGACAATGAGCAGTTCTTC.

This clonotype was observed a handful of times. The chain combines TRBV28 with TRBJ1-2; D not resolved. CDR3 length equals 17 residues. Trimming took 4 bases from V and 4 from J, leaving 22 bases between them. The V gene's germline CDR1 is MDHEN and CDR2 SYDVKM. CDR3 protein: CASSSPESLLLSYGYTF. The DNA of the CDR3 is TGTGCCAGCAGTTCCCCAGAGTCACTACTCCTTTCCTATGGCTACACCTTC.

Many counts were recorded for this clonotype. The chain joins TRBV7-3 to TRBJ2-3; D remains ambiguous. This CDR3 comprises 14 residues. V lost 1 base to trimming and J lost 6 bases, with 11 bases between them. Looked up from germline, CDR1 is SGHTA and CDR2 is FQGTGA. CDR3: CASSLINRADTQYF. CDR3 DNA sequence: TGTGCCAGCAGCTTAATAAATCGCGCTGATACGCAGTATTTT.

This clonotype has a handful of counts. The CDR3 reads CATRTDSNQPQHF. CDR3 nucleotides: TGTGCCACCAGGACGGATAGCAATCAGCCCCAGCATTTT. The gene calls are TRBV6-1 and TRBJ1-5; D is unclear. CDR3 length: 13 amino acids. Trimming left V 10 bases short and J 0 bases short, with 10 bases between. Germline V lookup: CDR1 MNHNS, CDR2 SASEGT.

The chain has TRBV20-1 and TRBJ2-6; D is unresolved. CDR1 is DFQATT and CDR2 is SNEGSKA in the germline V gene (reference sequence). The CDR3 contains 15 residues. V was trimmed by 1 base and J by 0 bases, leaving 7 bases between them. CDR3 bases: TGCAGTGCTAGAGCGCAGAGCTCTGGGGCCAACGTCCTGACTTTC. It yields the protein CSARAQSSGANVLTF.

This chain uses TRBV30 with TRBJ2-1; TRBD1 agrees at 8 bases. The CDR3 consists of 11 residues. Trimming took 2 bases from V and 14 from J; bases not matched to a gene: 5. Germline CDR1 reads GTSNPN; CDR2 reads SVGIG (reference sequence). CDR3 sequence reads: CAWSPGQDKFF. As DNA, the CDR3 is TGTGCCTGGAGTCCGGGACAGGACAAGTTCTTC.